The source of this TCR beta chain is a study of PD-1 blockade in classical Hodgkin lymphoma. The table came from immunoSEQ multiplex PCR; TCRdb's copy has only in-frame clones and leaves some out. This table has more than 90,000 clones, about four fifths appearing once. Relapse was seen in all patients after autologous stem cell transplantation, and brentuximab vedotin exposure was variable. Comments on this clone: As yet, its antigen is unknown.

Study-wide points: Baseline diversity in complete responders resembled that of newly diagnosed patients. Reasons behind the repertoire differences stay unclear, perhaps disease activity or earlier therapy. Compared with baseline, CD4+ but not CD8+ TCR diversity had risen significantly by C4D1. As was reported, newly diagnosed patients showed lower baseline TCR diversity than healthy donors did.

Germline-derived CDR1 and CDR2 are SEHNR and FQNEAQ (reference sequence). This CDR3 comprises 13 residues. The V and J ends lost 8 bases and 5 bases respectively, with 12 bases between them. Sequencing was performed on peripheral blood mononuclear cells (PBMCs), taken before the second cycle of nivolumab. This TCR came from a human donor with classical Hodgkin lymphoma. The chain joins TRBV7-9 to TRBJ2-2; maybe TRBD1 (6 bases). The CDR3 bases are TGTGCCAGCCAGGGGAGTCGGACCGGGGAGCTGTTTTTT. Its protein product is CASQGSRTGELFF.